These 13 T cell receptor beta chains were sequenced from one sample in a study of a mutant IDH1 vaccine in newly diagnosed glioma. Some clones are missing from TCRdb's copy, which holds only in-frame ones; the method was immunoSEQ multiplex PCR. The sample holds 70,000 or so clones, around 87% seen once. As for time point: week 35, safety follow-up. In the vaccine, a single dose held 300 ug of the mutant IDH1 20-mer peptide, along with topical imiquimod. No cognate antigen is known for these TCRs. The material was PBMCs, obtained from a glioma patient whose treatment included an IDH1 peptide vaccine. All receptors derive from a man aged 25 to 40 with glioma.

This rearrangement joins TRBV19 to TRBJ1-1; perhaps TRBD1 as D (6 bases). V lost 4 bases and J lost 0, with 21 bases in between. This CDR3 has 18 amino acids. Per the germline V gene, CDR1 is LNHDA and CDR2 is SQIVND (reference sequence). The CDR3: CASSTFGQWGQMNTEAFF. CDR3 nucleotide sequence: TGTGCCAGTAGTACTTTTGGACAGTGGGGCCAGATGAACACTGAAGCTTTCTTT. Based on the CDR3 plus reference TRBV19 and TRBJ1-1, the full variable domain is DGGITQSPKYLFRKEGQNVTLSCEQNLNHDAMYWYRQDPGQGLRLIYYSQIVNDFQKGDIAEGYSVSREKKESFPLTVTSAQKNPTAFYLCASSTFGQWGQMNTEAFFGQGTRLTVV.

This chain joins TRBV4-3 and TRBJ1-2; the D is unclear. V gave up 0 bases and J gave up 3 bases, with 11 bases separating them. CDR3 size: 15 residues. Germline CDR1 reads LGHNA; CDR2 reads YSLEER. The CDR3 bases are TGCGCCAGCAGCCAAGATCCGGGGAGCGACTATGGCTACACCTTC. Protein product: CASSQDPGSDYGYTF.

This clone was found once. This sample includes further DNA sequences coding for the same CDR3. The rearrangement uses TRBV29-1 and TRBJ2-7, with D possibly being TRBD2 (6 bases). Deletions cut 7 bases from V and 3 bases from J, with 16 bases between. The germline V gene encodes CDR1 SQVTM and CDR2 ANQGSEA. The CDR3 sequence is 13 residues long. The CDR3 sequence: CSATLGLGYEQYF. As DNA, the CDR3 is TGCAGCGCCACTCTGGGACTGGGCTACGAGCAGTACTTC.

CDR3 residues: CASSLGQTSPRYF. The CDR3 DNA is TGTGCCAGCAGCTTAGGACAGACCTCGCCCCGGTACTTC. The chain combines TRBV11-2 with TRBJ2-7; D possibly corresponds to TRBD1 (5 bases). Germline CDR1 is SGHAT and CDR2 is FQNNGV. The CDR3 length is 13 residues. V dropped 1 base and J dropped 12 bases, with 16 bases sitting between them.

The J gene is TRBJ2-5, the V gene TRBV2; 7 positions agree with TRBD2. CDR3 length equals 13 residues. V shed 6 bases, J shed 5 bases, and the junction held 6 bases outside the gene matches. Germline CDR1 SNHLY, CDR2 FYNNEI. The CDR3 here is CASSRTSVETQYF. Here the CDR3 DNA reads TGTGCCAGCAGCAGGACTAGTGTGGAGACCCAGTACTTC.

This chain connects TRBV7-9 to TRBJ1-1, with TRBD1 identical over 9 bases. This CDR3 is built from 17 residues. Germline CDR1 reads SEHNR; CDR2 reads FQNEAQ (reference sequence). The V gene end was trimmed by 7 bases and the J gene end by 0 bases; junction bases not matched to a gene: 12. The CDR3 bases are TGTGCCAGCACCTCAAGGGGACAGGGCCTTATGAACACTGAAGCTTTCTTT. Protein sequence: CASTSRGQGLMNTEAFF. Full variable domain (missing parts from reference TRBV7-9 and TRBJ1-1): DTGVSQNPRHKITKRGQNVTFRCDPISEHNRLYWYRQTLGQGPEFLTYFQNEAQLEKSRLLSDRFSAERPKGSFSTLEIQRTEQGDSAMYLCASTSRGQGLMNTEAFFGQGTRLTVV.

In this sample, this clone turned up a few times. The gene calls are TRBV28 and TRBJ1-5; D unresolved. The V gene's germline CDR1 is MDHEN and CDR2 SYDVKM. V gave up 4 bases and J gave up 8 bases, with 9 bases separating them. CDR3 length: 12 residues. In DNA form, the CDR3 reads TGTGCCAGCAGTTCACTTGAAGAGCCCCAGCATTTT. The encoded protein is CASSSLEEPQHF.

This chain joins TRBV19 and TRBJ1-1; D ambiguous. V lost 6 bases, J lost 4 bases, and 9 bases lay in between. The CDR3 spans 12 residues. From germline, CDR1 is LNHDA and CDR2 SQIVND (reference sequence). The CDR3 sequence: CASSRLGTEAFF. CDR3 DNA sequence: TGTGCCAGTAGCAGGTTGGGCACTGAAGCTTTCTTT.

Here the CDR3 reads CASSFVPSYEQYF. The CDR3 DNA reads as TGTGCCAGCAGTTTTGTCCCCTCCTACGAGCAGTACTTC. The rearrangement links TRBV28 to TRBJ2-7; D not certain. Deletions cut 3 bases from V and 0 bases from J, with 6 bases between. Germline CDR1 reads MDHEN; CDR2 reads SYDVKM. The CDR3 length is 13 residues.

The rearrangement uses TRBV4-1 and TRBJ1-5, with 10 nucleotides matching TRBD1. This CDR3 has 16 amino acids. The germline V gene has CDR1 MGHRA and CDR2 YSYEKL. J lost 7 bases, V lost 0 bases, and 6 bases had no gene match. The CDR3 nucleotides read TGCGCCAGCAGCCAAGATGCGACAGGGGGCGCCCAGCCCCAGCATTTT. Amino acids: CASSQDATGGAQPQHF.

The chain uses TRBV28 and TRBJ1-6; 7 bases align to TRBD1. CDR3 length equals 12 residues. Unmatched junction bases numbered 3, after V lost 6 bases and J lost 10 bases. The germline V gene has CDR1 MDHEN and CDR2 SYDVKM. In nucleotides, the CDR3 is TGTGCCAGCAGAGGGGGCGGGTCACCCCTCCACTTT. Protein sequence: CASRGGGSPLHF.

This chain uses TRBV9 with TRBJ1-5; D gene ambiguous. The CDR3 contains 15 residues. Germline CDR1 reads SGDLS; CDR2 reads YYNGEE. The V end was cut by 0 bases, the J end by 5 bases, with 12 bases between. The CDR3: CASSVGWRLDQPQHF. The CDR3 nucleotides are TGTGCCAGCAGCGTAGGGTGGAGGTTGGATCAGCCCCAGCATTTT.

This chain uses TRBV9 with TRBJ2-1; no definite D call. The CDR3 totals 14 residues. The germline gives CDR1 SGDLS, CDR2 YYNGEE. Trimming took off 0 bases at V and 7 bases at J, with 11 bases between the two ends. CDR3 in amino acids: CASSVGKAGNEQFF. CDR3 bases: TGTGCCAGCAGCGTAGGAAAAGCTGGAAATGAGCAGTTCTTC.